The present TCR beta chain was sequenced within a study of graft-versus-host responses after intestinal transplantation. Study at large: Transplant types were multivisceral, liver-intestinal, or isolated intestinal.

Worth noting for this clone: Its antigen is currently unknown.

V was shortened by 0 bases and J by 1 base, with 10 bases between the two germline ends. Germline V gives CDR1 PRHDT, CDR2 FYEKMQ (reference sequence). This CDR3 has 16 residues. General observations from the study: Allografts of patients with graft-donor T cell macrochimerism showed high graft-versus-host to host-versus-graft clone ratios.

Assay used: immunoSEQ multiplex PCR; TCRdb lists only in-frame clones, some missing. The sample has roughly 69,000 clones, around 90% seen once. The sequence came from a human patient who received an intestinal transplant, so some T cells may come from the graft donor. Source: bone marrow, taken 700 to 750 days after intestinal transplantation. The chain uses TRBV13 and TRBJ2-4; D call uncertain. CDR3 sequence: CASSLGLLGAKNIQYF. DNA for the CDR3: TGTGCCAGCAGCTTAGGCCTCCTGGGGGCCAAAAACATTCAGTACTTC. The whole variable domain, remainder taken from reference TRBV13 and TRBJ2-4, is AAGVIQSPRHLIKEKRETATLKCYPIPRHDTVYWYQQGPGQDPQFLISFYEKMQSDKGSIPDRFSAQQFSDYHSELNMSSLELGDSALYFCASSLGLLGAKNIQYFGAGTRLSVL.